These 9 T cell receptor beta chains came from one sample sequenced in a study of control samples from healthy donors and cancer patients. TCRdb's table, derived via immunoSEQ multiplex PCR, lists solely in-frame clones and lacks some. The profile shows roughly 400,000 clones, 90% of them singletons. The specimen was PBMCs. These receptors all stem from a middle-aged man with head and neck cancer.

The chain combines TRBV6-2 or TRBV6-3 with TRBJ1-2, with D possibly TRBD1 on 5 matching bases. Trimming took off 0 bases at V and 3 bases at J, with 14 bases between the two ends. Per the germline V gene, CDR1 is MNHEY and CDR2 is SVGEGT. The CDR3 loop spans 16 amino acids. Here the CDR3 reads CASSYSESDSYYGYTF. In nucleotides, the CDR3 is TGTGCCAGCAGTTACTCGGAATCCGACAGCTACTATGGCTACACCTTC.

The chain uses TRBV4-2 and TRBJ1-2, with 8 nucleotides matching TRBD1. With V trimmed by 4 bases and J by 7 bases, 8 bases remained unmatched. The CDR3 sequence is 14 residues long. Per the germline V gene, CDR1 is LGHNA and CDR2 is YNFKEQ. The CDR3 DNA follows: TGTGCCAGCAGCCCTCAGGACAGGGTTGGTGGCTACACCTTC. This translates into CASSPQDRVGGYTF.

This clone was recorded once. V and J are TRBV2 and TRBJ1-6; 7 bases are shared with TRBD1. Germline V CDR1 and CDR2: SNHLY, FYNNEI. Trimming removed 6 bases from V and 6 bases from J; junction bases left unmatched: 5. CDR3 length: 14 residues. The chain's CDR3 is CASSAGQSNSPLHF. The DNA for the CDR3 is TGTGCCAGCAGCGCGGGACAGAGTAATTCACCCCTCCACTTT. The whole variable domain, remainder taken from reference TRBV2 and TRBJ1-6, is EPEVTQTPSHQVTQMGQEVILRCVPISNHLYFYWYRQILGQKVEFLVSFYNNEISEKSEIFDDQFSVERPDGSNFTLKIRSTKLEDSAMYFCASSAGQSNSPLHFGNGTRLTVT.

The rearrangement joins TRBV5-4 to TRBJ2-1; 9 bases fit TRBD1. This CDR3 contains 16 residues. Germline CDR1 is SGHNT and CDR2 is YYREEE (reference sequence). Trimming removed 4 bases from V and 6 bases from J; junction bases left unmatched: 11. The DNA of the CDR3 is TGTGCCAGCAGCGTTGGAGGACAGGGGAGGGTCAATGAGCAGTTCTTC. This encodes CASSVGGQGRVNEQFF.

CDR3 residues: CASSSRQRPGLAGVETQYF. DNA for the CDR3: TGTGCCAGTAGTAGCCGTCAGCGTCCGGGACTAGCGGGAGTGGAGACCCAGTACTTC. V and J are TRBV19 and TRBJ2-5, with 14 positions matching TRBD2. There are 19 residues in the CDR3. Germline CDR1 reads LNHDA; CDR2 reads SQIVND (reference sequence). Trimming cost V 4 bases and J 5 bases; bases outside gene matches: 15.

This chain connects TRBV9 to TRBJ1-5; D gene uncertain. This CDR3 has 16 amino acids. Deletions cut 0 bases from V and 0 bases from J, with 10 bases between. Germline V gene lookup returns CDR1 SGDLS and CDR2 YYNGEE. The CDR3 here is CASSVGAEYSNQPQHF. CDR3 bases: TGTGCCAGCAGCGTAGGTGCAGAATATAGCAATCAGCCCCAGCATTTT.

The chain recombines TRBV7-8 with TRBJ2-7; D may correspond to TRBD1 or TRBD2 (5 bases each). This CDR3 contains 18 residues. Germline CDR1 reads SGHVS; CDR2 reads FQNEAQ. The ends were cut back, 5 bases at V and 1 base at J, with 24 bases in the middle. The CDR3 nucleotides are TGTGCCAGCAGCCTAGGGGAGCCTAGGCTGGCATGGTCCTACGAGCAGTACTTC. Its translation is CASSLGEPRLAWSYEQYF.

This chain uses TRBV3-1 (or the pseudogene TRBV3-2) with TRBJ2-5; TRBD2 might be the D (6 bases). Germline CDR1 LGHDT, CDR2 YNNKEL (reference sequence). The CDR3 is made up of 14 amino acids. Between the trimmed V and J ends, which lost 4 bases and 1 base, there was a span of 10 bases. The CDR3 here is CASSPGGTQETQYF. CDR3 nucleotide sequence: TGTGCCAGCAGCCCCGGGGGAACCCAAGAGACCCAGTACTTC.

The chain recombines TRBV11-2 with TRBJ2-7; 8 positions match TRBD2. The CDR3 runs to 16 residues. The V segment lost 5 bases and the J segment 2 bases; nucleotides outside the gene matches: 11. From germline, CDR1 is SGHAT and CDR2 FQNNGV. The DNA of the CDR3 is TGTGCCAGCAGCCCCACGGAGTCCGGGGGGGCCTACGAGCAGTACTTC. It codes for CASSPTESGGAYEQYF.